Detailed here is one TCR beta chain. The antigen is not known. PCR was performed using 60 Vbeta and 13 Jbeta primers. TCRdb keeps only in-frame clones here, not all; method: immunoSEQ multiplex PCR. This table has about 230,000 clones, 78% appearing once. This sample stems from a study of cytomegalovirus exposure and HLA in healthy donors. General study points: The authors enumerated around 150 TCR beta chains as linked to cytomegalovirus.

The CDR3 covers 15 residues. J was trimmed by 0 bases and V by 2 bases; bases with no gene match: 5. The germline V gene encodes CDR1 GTSNPN and CDR2 SVGIG (reference sequence). The V and J genes are TRBV30 and TRBJ2-5; 8 nucleotides line up with TRBD1. The sequence was collected from a boy between 10 and 17 years old in good health and CMV-seronegative. Sequenced sample: PBMCs. Here the CDR3 reads CAWSPGTGHQETQYF. The DNA for the CDR3 is TGTGCCTGGAGTCCGGGGACAGGCCACCAAGAGACCCAGTACTTC.